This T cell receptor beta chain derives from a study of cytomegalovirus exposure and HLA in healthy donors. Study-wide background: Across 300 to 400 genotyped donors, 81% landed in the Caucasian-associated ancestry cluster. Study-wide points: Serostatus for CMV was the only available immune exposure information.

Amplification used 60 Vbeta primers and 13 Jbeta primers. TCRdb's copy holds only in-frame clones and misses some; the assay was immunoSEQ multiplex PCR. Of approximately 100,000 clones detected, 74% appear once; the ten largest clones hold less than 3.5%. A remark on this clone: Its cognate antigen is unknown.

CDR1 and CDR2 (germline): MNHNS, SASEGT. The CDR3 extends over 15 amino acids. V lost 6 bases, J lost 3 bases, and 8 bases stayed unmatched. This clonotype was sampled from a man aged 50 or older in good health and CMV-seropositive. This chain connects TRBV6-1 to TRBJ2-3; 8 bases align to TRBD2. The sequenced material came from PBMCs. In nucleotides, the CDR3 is TGTGCCAGCAGCACCGGGGGGGCGAAGACAGATACGCAGTATTTT. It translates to CASSTGGAKTDTQYF.